The 12 T cell receptor beta chains below come from one sample, sequenced in a study of control samples from healthy donors and cancer patients. Sequencing was performed with immunoSEQ multiplex PCR; in TCRdb, only in-frame clones are kept and a portion is missing. Of about 89,000 clones listed, about 89% are singletons. Sequenced input: blood. Receptors originate from a man in his thirties or forties in good health.

The chain has TRBV5-4 and TRBJ1-3, with 9 positions matching TRBD1. The CDR3 is 15 amino acids. The J segment lost 6 bases and the V segment lost 2 bases, leaving 6 bases of the junction unmatched. Germline CDR1 reads SGHNT; CDR2 reads YYREEE (reference sequence). The CDR3 bases are TGTGCCAGCAGCTTCTTCGACAGGGGGGCAAACACCATATATTTT. This sequence encodes CASSFFDRGANTIYF.

The CDR3 loop is CASSPPIARYGTDTQYF. Here the CDR3 DNA reads TGTGCCAGTAGCCCACCCATCGCCAGATACGGCACAGATACGCAGTATTTT. The chain recombines TRBV19 with TRBJ2-3, with D uncertain. Between the trimmed V and J ends, which lost 6 bases and 1 base, there was a span of 20 bases. The CDR3 runs 17 residues. CDR1 LNHDA and CDR2 SQIVND come from the germline V gene (reference sequence).

V gene TRBV18 combines with J gene TRBJ1-6; D is possibly TRBD1 (6 bases). The CDR3 length is 16 residues. CDR1 and CDR2 (germline): KGHSH, LQKENI. The V and J ends lost 3 bases and 10 bases respectively, with 19 bases between them. CDR3 residues: CASSPVTAQGQSPLHF. In DNA form, the CDR3 reads TGTGCCAGCTCACCCGTGACCGCCCAGGGGCAATCACCCCTCCACTTT.

The J gene is TRBJ2-5, the V gene TRBV15; a possible D gene is TRBD1 (6 bases). CDR3 size: 17 residues. The V and J ends lost 4 bases and 2 bases respectively, with 20 bases between them. From germline, CDR1 is LNHNV and CDR2 YYDKDF (reference sequence). The CDR3 DNA is TGTGCCACCAGCACTATGGCTCTTGTGGACAGTCAAGAGACCCAGTACTTC. Protein sequence: CATSTMALVDSQETQYF.

The chain carries TRBV5-1 and TRBJ1-1; D ambiguous. Trimming removed 0 bases at V and 10 bases at J, with 7 bases between. CDR3 size: 11 residues. Germline V CDR1 and CDR2: SGHRS, YFSETQ. The chain's CDR3 is CASSLDGRAFF. The CDR3 coding sequence is TGCGCCAGCAGCTTGGATGGGCGAGCTTTCTTT.

J is TRBJ2-7 and V is TRBV5-1; D is perhaps TRBD1 (6 bases). Germline values: CDR1 SGHRS, CDR2 YFSETQ. The V end was cut by 0 bases, the J end by 0 bases, with 10 bases between. The CDR3 runs to 15 residues. CDR3 bases: TGCGCCAGCAGCTTGGGGACAGCGAGCTCCTACGAGCAGTACGTC. Translating gives CASSLGTASSYEQYV.

The chain has TRBV7-9 and TRBJ2-1, with a weak D call TRBD1 (5 bases). Germline CDR1 SEHNR, CDR2 FQNEAQ (reference sequence). The CDR3 runs 14 residues. Trimming stripped 4 bases from V and 5 bases from J, with 12 bases between. The DNA of the CDR3 is TGTGCCAGCAGCTGGGGCGCCGGAGACAATGAGCAGTTCTTC. Its protein product is CASSWGAGDNEQFF.

The rearrangement uses TRBV27 and TRBJ2-7; 8 positions agree with TRBD1. V lost 8 bases and J lost 2; bases outside the gene matches: 2. The CDR3 consists of 12 residues. In germline, CDR1 is MNHEY, CDR2 SMNVEV (reference sequence). DNA for the CDR3: TGTGCCAGCTTCAGGGGGCCCTACGAGCAGTACTTC. Its protein product is CASFRGPYEQYF.

The DNA for the CDR3 is TGTGCCAGCAGCCCGAATGGAGGGGTAGGAGAAAAACTGTTTTTT. Its translation: CASSPNGGVGEKLFF. The chain employs TRBV7-2 and TRBJ1-4; TRBD1 might be the D (5 bases). In germline, CDR1 is SGHTA, CDR2 FQGNSA. The germline V and J ends were trimmed by 5 bases and 8 bases, with 18 bases remaining between them. This CDR3 spans 15 amino acids.

The chain carries TRBV7-9 and TRBJ2-3; tentative D call: TRBD2 (7 bases). CDR3 length: 18 residues. CDR1 and CDR2 from the germline V gene are SEHNR and FQNEAQ (reference sequence). Trimming took 4 bases from V and 0 from J, leaving 20 bases between them. The CDR3 sequence: CASSSRRGGGLSTDTQYF. In DNA, the CDR3 is TGTGCCAGCAGCTCCCGGAGAGGCGGGGGCCTCAGCACAGATACGCAGTATTTT.

The chain joins TRBV30 to TRBJ2-2; 7 bases match TRBD1. The V gene end was trimmed by 5 bases and the J gene end by 0 bases; junction bases not matched to a gene: 9. Germline V gene lookup returns CDR1 GTSNPN and CDR2 SVGIG (reference sequence). CDR3 length: 16 amino acids. CDR3 protein: CAWRSTGTANTGELFF. CDR3 DNA sequence: TGTGCCTGGCGTAGTACCGGGACAGCGAACACCGGGGAGCTGTTTTTT.

This clone was found a few times. CDR3 amino acids: CASRPGQLEAFF. The DNA for the CDR3 is TGTGCCAGCAGACCGGGGCAGCTTGAAGCTTTCTTT. The V call is TRBV12-3 or TRBV12-4, the J call TRBJ1-1; TRBD1 might be the D (5 bases). V was pared by 6 bases and J by 7 bases, with 12 bases between. This CDR3 spans 12 amino acids.